This entry lists 28 T cell receptor beta chains sequenced from one sample in a study of T cell repertoires in cytomegalovirus infection. TCRdb processed the reads anew with MiXCR; each CDR3 protein has one entry. This table has about 130,000 distinct CDR3 sequences, under 30% appearing once. Which antigens these TCRs recognize remains unknown. Sequencing was carried out using PBMCs, sequenced either directly or after in vitro stimulation (not recorded which). The receptors come from a human donor in good health (CMV status not recorded). Some clones in this sample may be carry-over from other donors' samples.

This clonotype was found a few times. The chain links TRBV28 to TRBJ1-2; tentatively, D is TRBD1 (6 bases). This CDR3 has 16 amino acids. In germline, CDR1 is MDHEN, CDR2 SYDVKM. V was pared by 2 bases and J by 7 bases, with 20 bases between. The CDR3 DNA follows: TGTGCCAGCAGTTTAGGGTCTATCGGGGGGCGTCTTGGCTACACCTTC. Translating gives CASSLGSIGGRLGYTF.

This clonotype was picked up many times. The chain employs TRBV2 and TRBJ2-2; D might be TRBD2 (5 bases). V was cut by 6 bases and J by 0 bases, with 14 bases left in between. CDR1 is SNHLY, CDR2 FYNNEI, per germline. This CDR3 is 16 amino acids long. The CDR3 DNA follows: TGTGCCAGCAGCCTAAGAGGGCTCGCGAACACCGGGGAGCTGTTTTTT. Translated: CASSLRGLANTGELFF. The full variable domain, in which reference TRBV2 and TRBJ2-2 provide the parts outside the CDR3, is EPEVTQTPSHQVTQMGQEVILRCVPISNHLYFYWYRQILGQKVEFLVSFYNNEISEKSEIFDDQFSVERPDGSNFTLKIRSTKLEDSAMYFCASSLRGLANTGELFFGEGSRLTVL.

The chain combines TRBV28 with TRBJ2-7; TRBD2 is a possible D gene (6 bases). Trimming removed 4 bases at V and 4 bases at J, with 14 bases between. The germline V gene encodes CDR1 MDHEN and CDR2 SYDVKM. The CDR3 length is 14 residues. Here the CDR3 reads CASSWVGGGYEQYF. CDR3 DNA sequence: TGTGCCAGCAGTTGGGTGGGGGGAGGATACGAGCAGTACTTC.

The chain recombines TRBV7-8 with TRBJ1-1; 7 nucleotides align to TRBD1. The V segment lost 5 bases and the J segment 4 bases; nucleotides outside the gene matches: 13. Germline-derived CDR1 and CDR2 are SGHVS and FQNEAQ. The CDR3 is 16 amino acids. This chain's CDR3 is CASSPRDRVLSTEAFF. CDR3 sequence (DNA): TGTGCCAGCAGCCCACGAGACAGGGTATTAAGCACTGAAGCTTTCTTT.

This clonotype came up a few times. The CDR3 DNA sequence: TGTGCCAGCTACTCTAGCGGGAGGGCCCCTAAATACAATGAGCAGTTCTTC. Translated, it gives CASYSSGRAPKYNEQFF. The chain employs TRBV10-3 and TRBJ2-1, with 12 bases fitting TRBD2. CDR1 and CDR2 from the germline V gene are ENHRY and SYGVKD. The CDR3 is made up of 17 amino acids. V lost 10 bases and J lost 4; bases outside the gene matches: 14.

Comments on this clonotype: A read error is possible here, since a much larger clone lies one base away. This chain connects TRBV7-2 to TRBJ2-1; D is possibly TRBD2 (5 bases). This CDR3 region has 16 residues. The germline V gene has CDR1 SGHTA and CDR2 FQGNSA. CDR3 sequence: CDSSLALSRVYNEQFF. The CDR3 DNA sequence: TGTGACAGCAGCCTGGCTCTTTCGCGGGTATACAATGAGCAGTTCTTC.

The chain has TRBV12-3 or TRBV12-4 and TRBJ1-5, with a weak D call TRBD1 (5 bases). V lost 6 bases and J 4 bases, leaving 7 bases between the germline ends. This CDR3 has 12 amino acids. The CDR3: CASRWGNQPQHF. CDR3 bases: TGTGCCAGCAGGTGGGGGAATCAGCCCCAGCATTTT.

This sequence joins TRBV7-6 and TRBJ2-2; 12 bases match TRBD2. The CDR3 consists of 18 residues. Trimming cost V 5 bases and J 6 bases; bases outside gene matches: 13. Germline V CDR1 and CDR2: SGHVS, FNYEAQ. CDR3 sequence (DNA): TGTGCCAGCAGCCACCAGACTAGCGGGAGTGGTAGCTCCGGGGAGCTGTTTTTT. It yields the protein CASSHQTSGSGSSGELFF.

This clonotype showed up just a few times. The CDR3 is CASSIEAGYNEQFF. The CDR3 DNA reads as TGTGCCAGTAGTATTGAGGCAGGGTACAATGAGCAGTTCTTC. This chain joins TRBV19 and TRBJ2-1; the D gene is possibly TRBD1 (5 bases). Germline V lookup: CDR1 LNHDA, CDR2 SQIVND (reference sequence). This CDR3 is 14 amino acids long. Deletions cut 3 bases from V and 4 bases from J, with 10 bases between.

The V call is TRBV24-1, the J call TRBJ2-2; D remains unclear. Trimming took 4 bases from V and 6 from J, leaving 11 bases between them. Germline V gene lookup returns CDR1 KGHDR and CDR2 SFDVKD. This CDR3 region has 14 residues. The CDR3 nucleotides read TGTGCCACCAGTGACCTACAAAGAGCCGGGGAGCTGTTTTTT. Translating it yields CATSDLQRAGELFF.

This clonotype appeared a few times. This rearrangement joins TRBV7-2 to TRBJ2-7; D gene unclear. With 4 bases removed from V and 2 bases from J, the gap between germline ends came to 3 bases. The germline gives CDR1 SGHTA, CDR2 FQGNSA. The length of the CDR3 is 11 residues. The CDR3 DNA reads as TGTGCCAGCAGCTCCACCTACGAGCAGTACTTC. Encoded protein: CASSSTYEQYF.

The V call is TRBV20-1, the J call TRBJ2-7; D gene uncertain. The CDR3 has 13 amino acids. V lost 4 bases to trimming and J lost 2 bases, with 12 bases between them. Germline loops: CDR1 DFQATT, CDR2 SNEGSKA (reference sequence). CDR3: CSATDRLTYEQYF. The CDR3 DNA reads TGCAGTGCTACGGACCGACTTACCTACGAGCAGTACTTC.

The chain links TRBV6-5 to TRBJ1-3; D is undetermined. The V end was cut by 7 bases, the J end by 7 bases, with 17 bases between. The V gene's germline CDR1 is MNHEY and CDR2 SVGAGI. This CDR3 is 14 amino acids long. The CDR3 nucleotides read TGTGCCAGCACCAGAAGGGCCGGCGGGAACACCATATATTTT. Its protein product is CASTRRAGGNTIYF.

This clonotype was seen more than once but under ten times. The chain combines TRBV7-6 with TRBJ1-6, with TRBD1 as a possible D gene (5 bases). Germline V gene data show CDR1 as SGHVS and CDR2 as FNYEAQ. The CDR3 extends over 16 amino acids. Trimming cost V 5 bases and J 2 bases, with 13 bases left between them. CDR3 nucleotide sequence: TGTGCCAGCAGCCGCGGGGGTAGGGCCTATAATTCACCCCTCCACTTT. Encoded protein: CASSRGGRAYNSPLHF.

This clonotype was seen ten or more times. DNA of the CDR3: TGTGCCAGCAGCTTCGACAGGCAAAACAATGAGCAGTTCTTC. This translates into CASSFDRQNNEQFF. This sequence joins TRBV7-2 and TRBJ2-1, with TRBD1 as a possible D gene (6 bases). CDR1 SGHTA and CDR2 FQGNSA come from the germline V gene. V was shortened by 3 bases and J by 5 bases, with 11 bases between the two germline ends. This CDR3 contains 14 residues.

This clonotype was seen repeatedly, ten times or more. The chain uses TRBV7-2 and TRBJ2-3; 8 bases align to TRBD1. Germline CDR1 and CDR2: SGHTA and FQGNSA. The CDR3 contains 14 residues. With V trimmed by 4 bases and J by 6 bases, 6 bases remained unmatched. CDR3 residues: CASSSRTGSDTQYF. The CDR3 coding sequence is TGTGCCAGCAGCTCCCGGACAGGGTCGGATACGCAGTATTTT.

This clonotype was observed a few times. The CDR3 here is CASSLNRDRGTDTQYF. The CDR3 nucleotides are TGTGCCAGCAGCTTAAACCGGGACAGGGGAACAGATACGCAGTATTTT. The chain is built from TRBV11-2 and TRBJ2-3; 10 bases map to TRBD1. From germline, CDR1 is SGHAT and CDR2 FQNNGV. J gave up 3 bases and V 2 bases, and 5 bases lay outside the gene matches. The CDR3 is 16 residues long. Drawing the rest from reference TRBV11-2 and TRBJ2-3, the complete variable domain is EAGVAQSPRYKIIEKRQSVAFWCNPISGHATLYWYQQILGQGPKLLIQFQNNGVVDDSQLPKDRFSAERLKGVDSTLKIQPAKLEDSAVYLCASSLNRDRGTDTQYFGPGTRLTVL.

At least ten counts were recorded for this clonotype. V usage is TRBV7-2 and J usage is TRBJ1-2; tentative D call: TRBD1 (5 bases). This CDR3 is built from 17 residues. Trimming removed 2 bases at V and 6 bases at J, with 22 bases between. Germline-derived CDR1 and CDR2 are SGHTA and FQGNSA. CDR3 nucleotide sequence: TGTGCCAGCAGCTTAAGTCCGAAGCAGGGATCGGAGAATGGCTACACCTTC. This translates into CASSLSPKQGSENGYTF.

This clonotype was counted a few times. This chain uses TRBV24-1 with TRBJ2-1; D uncertain. This CDR3 is built from 14 residues. V was cut by 3 bases and J by 9 bases, with 14 bases left in between. The germline gives CDR1 KGHDR, CDR2 SFDVKD. CDR3 nucleotide sequence: TGTGCCACCAGTGATACCTCCGGCCCTTTTGAGCAGTTCTTC. This sequence encodes CATSDTSGPFEQFF.

This clonotype was detected ten times or more. This sequence joins TRBV7-2 and TRBJ1-5, with a possible D match to TRBD1 (6 bases). V was clipped by 4 bases and J by 4 bases, with 14 bases between them. CDR3 size: 15 residues. Germline V gene sequence: CDR1 SGHTA, CDR2 FQGNSA. In DNA form, the CDR3 reads TGTGCCAGCAGCTCCTCGGACAGCTGGAATCAGCCCCAGCATTTT. Translation: CASSSSDSWNQPQHF.

The sample holds a few counts of this clonotype. The rearrangement uses TRBV19 and TRBJ1-1; 8 nucleotides line up with TRBD1. The V gene end was trimmed by 6 bases and the J gene end by 5 bases; junction bases not matched to a gene: 5. Germline V gene lookup returns CDR1 LNHDA and CDR2 SQIVND (reference sequence). This CDR3 is built from 13 residues. CDR3 residues: CASSPTGGTEAFF. For the CDR3, the DNA is TGTGCCAGTAGCCCCACAGGGGGGACTGAAGCTTTCTTT.

The CDR3 sequence is CASSRYRGPEQFF. The CDR3, as DNA: TGCGCCAGCAGCCGATACCGGGGGCCGGAGCAGTTCTTC. The V and J genes are TRBV4-3 and TRBJ2-1; D may be TRBD1 or TRBD2 (6 bases each). V was shortened by 4 bases and J by 10 bases, with 14 bases between the two germline ends. Germline V gene data show CDR1 as LGHNA and CDR2 as YSLEER. This CDR3 spans 13 amino acids.

A few counts support this clonotype. The chain uses TRBV6-2 or TRBV6-3 and TRBJ2-1, with D possibly matching TRBD2 (6 bases). This CDR3 spans 13 amino acids. The germline V and J ends were trimmed by 6 bases and 9 bases, with 15 bases remaining between them. Germline CDR1 and CDR2: MNHEY and SVGEGT. As DNA, the CDR3 is TGTGCCAGCAGCTCAACTAGCTATGCTGAGCAGTTCTTC. Translation gives CASSSTSYAEQFF.

The genes are TRBV7-8 and TRBJ2-3; 9 nucleotides match TRBD1. The length of the CDR3 is 15 residues. Germline V gives CDR1 SGHVS, CDR2 FQNEAQ. V was clipped by 5 bases and J by 3 bases; unmatched bases: 6. CDR3 sequence reads: CASSATGGRTDTQYF. The CDR3, as DNA: TGTGCCAGCAGCGCAACAGGGGGCCGGACAGATACGCAGTATTTT.

J is TRBJ2-3 and V is TRBV7-2; TRBD2 matches 8 bases. CDR3 length equals 17 residues. Germline CDR1 SGHTA, CDR2 FQGNSA. J gave up 4 bases and V 5 bases, and 14 bases lay outside the gene matches. CDR3 in DNA: TGTGCCAGCAGCCCACAGAGAGGTAGCGGGATATCAGATACGCAGTATTTT. This translates into CASSPQRGSGISDTQYF.

The J gene is TRBJ1-5, the V gene TRBV4-3; 8 bases align to TRBD1. V gave up 3 bases and J gave up 7 bases; unmatched junction bases: 5. Per germline, CDR1 LGHNA and CDR2 YSLEER. The CDR3 is 14 amino acids. In nucleotides, the CDR3 is TGCGCCAGCAGCCAGACAGGGGCGGAACAGCCCCAGCATTTT. Translated, it gives CASSQTGAEQPQHF.

This chain joins TRBV11-2 and TRBJ2-2; possible D gene TRBD2, 5 bases. CDR1 is SGHAT and CDR2 is FQNNGV in the germline V gene. Trimming cost V 0 bases and J 6 bases, with 8 bases left between them. CDR3 size: 14 residues. The CDR3 DNA reads as TGTGCCAGCAGCTTAGATCTCGGGGCCGGGGAGCTGTTTTTT. This codes for CASSLDLGAGELFF. Full variable domain (outside the CDR3, taken from reference TRBV11-2 and TRBJ2-2): EAGVAQSPRYKIIEKRQSVAFWCNPISGHATLYWYQQILGQGPKLLIQFQNNGVVDDSQLPKDRFSAERLKGVDSTLKIQPAKLEDSAVYLCASSLDLGAGELFFGEGSRLTVL.

This clonotype came up a few times. The chain employs TRBV5-5 and TRBJ1-5; D is uncertain. Trimming removed 0 bases at V and 3 bases at J, with 10 bases between. Germline CDR1 and CDR2: SGHKS and YYEKEE (reference sequence). This CDR3 has 15 amino acids. CDR3 DNA: TGTGCCAGCAGCTTGGGATCCGCGGCCAATCAGCCCCAGCATTTT. This sequence encodes CASSLGSAANQPQHF.